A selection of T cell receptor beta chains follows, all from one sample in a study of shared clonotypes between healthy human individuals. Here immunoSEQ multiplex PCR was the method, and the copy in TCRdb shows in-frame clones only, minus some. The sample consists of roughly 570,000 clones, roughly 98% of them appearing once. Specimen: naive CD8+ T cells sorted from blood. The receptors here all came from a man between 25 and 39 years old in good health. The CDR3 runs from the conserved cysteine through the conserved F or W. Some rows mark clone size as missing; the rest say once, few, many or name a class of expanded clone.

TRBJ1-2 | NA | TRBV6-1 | CASSEVQGASYGYTF
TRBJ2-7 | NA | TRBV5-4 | CASSHRASYEQYF
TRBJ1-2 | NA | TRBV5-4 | CASSQPGRGIGYTF
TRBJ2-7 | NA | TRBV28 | CASSVRQDDYEQYF
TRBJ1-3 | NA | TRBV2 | CAPRGIGNTIYF
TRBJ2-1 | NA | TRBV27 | CASSSKLAESYNEQFF
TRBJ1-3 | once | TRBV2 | CASSDIWSVGDNTIYF
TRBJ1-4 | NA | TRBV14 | CASSQTGLNEKLFF
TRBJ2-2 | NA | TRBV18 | CASSPNRSYTGELFF
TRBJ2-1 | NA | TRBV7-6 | CASSLELAGGTYNEQFF
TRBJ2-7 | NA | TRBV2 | CASSLGLAVTYEQYF
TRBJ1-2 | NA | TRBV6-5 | CASSYQGMVGYTF
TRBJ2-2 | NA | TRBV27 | CASSPRGGRELFF
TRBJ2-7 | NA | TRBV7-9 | CASSSTGPTAYEQYF
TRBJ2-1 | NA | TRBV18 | CASSDQNEQFF
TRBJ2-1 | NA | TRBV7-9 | CASSNGGYHNEQFF
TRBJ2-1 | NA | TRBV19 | CASSMVAGGWINNEQFF
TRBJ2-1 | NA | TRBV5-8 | CASSLSFLAYNEQFF
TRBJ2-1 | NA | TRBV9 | CASSVQPVSMDEQFF
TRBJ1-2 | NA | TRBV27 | CASSLFEGALGYTF
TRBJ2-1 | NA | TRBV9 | CASSVTGLAAAGSSYNEQFF
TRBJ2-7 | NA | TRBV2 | CASSSRTSYEQYF
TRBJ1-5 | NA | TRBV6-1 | CASSEANSPTYQPQHF
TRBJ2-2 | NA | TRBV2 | CASSAAGGNTGELFF
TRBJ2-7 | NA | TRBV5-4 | CASSLLGSGGEYEQYF
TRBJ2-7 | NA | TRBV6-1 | CASRDWGGSGYEQYF
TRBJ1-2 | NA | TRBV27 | CASSFASAGLYGYTF
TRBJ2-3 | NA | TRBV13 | CASSLIASGAPTDTQYF
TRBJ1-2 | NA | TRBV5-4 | CASSQSTNYGYTF
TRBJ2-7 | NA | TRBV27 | CASSYSGQGGGEQYF
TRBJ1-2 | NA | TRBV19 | CASSINLGASNYGYTF
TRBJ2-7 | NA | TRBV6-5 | CASTDGTYEQYF
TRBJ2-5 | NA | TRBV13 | CASSFGDRQETQYF
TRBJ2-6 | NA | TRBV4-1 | CASSQVGTSAFNSGANVLTF
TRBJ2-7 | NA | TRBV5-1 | CASSLPLGVGTNYEQYF
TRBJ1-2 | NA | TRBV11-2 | CASSPGSGYTF
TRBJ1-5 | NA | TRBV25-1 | CASSESTGRQPQHF
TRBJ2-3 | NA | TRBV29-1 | CSVDREGMATDTQYF
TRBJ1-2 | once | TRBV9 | CASRRITHGYTF
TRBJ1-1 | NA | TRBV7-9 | CASSSGLNTEAFF
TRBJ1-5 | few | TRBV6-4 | CASRESEYSNQPQHF
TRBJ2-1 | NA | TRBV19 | CASWDRGLNDEQFF
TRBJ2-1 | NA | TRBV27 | CASSFFQAEEVSYNEQFF
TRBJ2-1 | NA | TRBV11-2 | CASSLIPFVPSDNEQFF
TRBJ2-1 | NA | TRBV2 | CASSGGQGANNEQFF
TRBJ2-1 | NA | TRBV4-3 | CASSPGLAGYNEQFF
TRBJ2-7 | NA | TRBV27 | CASRTGTGGSEQYF
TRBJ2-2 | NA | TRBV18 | CASSYDTGELFF
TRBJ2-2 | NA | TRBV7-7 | CASGMGLANTGELFF
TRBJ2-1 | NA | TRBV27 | CASKRNNEQFF
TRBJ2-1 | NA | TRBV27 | CASYLAGVQFF
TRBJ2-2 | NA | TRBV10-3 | CAIRTPLNTGELFF
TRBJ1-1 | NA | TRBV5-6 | CASSSGATEAFF
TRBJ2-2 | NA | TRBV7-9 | CASSPGIPNTGELFF
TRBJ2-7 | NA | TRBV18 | CASGGERTSYEQYF
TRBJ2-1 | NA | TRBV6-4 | CASSRLAGYNEQFF
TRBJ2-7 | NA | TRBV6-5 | CASSPRDFHYEQYF
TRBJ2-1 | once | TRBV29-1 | CSGKTVYNEQFF
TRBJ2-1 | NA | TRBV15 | CATSLGQGSSYNEQFF